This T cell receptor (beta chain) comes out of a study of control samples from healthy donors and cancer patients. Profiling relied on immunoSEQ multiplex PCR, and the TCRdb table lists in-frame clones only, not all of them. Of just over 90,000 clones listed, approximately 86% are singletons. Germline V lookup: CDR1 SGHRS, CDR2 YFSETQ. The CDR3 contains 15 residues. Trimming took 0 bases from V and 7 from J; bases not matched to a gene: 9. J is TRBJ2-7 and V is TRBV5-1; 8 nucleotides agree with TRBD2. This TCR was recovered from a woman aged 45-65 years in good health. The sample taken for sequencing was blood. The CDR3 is CASSLVGSGVGEQYF. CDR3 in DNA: TGCGCCAGCAGCTTGGTTGGTAGCGGGGTTGGTGAGCAGTACTTC.